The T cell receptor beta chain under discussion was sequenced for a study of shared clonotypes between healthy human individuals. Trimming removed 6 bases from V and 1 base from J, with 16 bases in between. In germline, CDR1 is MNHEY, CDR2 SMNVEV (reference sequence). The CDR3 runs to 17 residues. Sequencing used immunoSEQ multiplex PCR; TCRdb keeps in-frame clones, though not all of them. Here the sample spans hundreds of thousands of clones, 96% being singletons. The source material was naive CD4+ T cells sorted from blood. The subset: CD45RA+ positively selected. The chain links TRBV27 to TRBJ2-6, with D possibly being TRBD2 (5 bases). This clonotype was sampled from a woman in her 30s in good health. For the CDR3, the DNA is TGTGCCAGCAGCCGCAATAATGGAGGATCTGGGGCCAACGTCCTGACTTTC. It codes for CASSRNNGGSGANVLTF.